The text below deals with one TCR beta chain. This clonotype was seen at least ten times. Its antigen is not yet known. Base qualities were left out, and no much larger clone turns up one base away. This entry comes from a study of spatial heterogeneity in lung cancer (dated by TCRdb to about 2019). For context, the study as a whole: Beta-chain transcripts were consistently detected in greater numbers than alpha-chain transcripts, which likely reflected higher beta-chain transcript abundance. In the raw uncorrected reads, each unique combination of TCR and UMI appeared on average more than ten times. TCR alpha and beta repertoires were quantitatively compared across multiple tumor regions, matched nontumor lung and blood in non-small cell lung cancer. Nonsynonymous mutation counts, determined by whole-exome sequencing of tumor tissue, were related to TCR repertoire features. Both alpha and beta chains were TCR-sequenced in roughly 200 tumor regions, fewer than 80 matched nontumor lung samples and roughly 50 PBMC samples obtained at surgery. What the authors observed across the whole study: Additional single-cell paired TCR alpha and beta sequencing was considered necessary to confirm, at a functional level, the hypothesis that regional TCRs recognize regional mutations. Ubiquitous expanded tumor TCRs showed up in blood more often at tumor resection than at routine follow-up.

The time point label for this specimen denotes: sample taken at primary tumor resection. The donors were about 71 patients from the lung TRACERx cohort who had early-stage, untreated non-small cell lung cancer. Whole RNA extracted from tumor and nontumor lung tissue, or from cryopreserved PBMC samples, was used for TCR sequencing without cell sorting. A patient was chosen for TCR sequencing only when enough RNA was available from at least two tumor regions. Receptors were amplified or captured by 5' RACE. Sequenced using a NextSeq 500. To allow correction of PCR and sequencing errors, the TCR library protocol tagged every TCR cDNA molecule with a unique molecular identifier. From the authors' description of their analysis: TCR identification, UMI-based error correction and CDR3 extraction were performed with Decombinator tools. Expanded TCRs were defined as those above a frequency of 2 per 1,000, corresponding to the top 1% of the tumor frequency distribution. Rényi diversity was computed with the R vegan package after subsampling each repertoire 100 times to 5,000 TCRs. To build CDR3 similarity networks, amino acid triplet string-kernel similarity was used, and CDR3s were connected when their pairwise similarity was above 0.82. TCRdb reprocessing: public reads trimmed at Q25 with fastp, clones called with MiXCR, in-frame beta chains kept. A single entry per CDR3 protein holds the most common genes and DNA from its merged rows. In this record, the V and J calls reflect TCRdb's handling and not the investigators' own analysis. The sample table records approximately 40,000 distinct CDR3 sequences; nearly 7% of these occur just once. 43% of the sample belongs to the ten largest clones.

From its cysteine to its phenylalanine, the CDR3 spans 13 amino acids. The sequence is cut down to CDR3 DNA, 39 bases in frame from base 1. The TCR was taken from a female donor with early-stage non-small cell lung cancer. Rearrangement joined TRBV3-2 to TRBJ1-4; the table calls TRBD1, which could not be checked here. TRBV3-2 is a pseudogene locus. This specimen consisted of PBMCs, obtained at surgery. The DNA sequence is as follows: TGTGCCAGCAGCCAAGTTGGGACAGGGGAACTGTTTTTT. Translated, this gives CASSQVGTGELFF.